These 24 T cell receptor beta chains share one sample of origin, sequenced in a study of blood T cell repertoires in COVID-19. The assay was immunoSEQ multiplex PCR, and TCRdb's table has in-frame clones only and misses some. The table has 150,000 to 200,000 clones, roughly nine tenths seen once; the top ten hold under 2.5%. The sequenced sample was peripheral blood. These receptors originate from a man in his sixties or seventies with active or convalescent COVID-19.

This rearrangement joins TRBV2 to TRBJ2-5; TRBD2 is a possible D gene (6 bases). This CDR3 spans 14 amino acids. Germline V gives CDR1 SNHLY, CDR2 FYNNEI. Between the trimmed V and J ends, which lost 2 bases and 5 bases, there was a span of 12 bases. The CDR3 spells CASSESSRGETQYF. CDR3 nucleotide sequence: TGTGCCAGCAGTGAATCGTCACGGGGGGAGACCCAGTACTTC.

The gene calls are TRBV2 and TRBJ1-4; weak D call: TRBD1 (5 bases). The CDR3 spans 13 residues. V was trimmed by 7 bases and J by 5 bases, leaving 11 bases between them. CDR1 is SNHLY, CDR2 FYNNEI, per germline. The CDR3, as DNA: TGTGCCAGCATGAGGGGAGGGAATGAAAAACTGTTTTTT. Translation gives CASMRGGNEKLFF.

The V and J genes are TRBV5-1 and TRBJ1-2, with D hard to call. Trimming took 0 bases from V and 7 from J, leaving 19 bases between them. Germline V gives CDR1 SGHRS, CDR2 YFSETQ. The CDR3 totals 16 residues. The CDR3 nucleotides are TGCGCCAGCAGCTTGGAGCCCGCCACCCCCAATGGTGGCTACACCTTC. This codes for CASSLEPATPNGGYTF.

The chain employs TRBV4-3 and TRBJ1-5, with 7 bases aligning to TRBD1. This CDR3 comprises 14 residues. The germline gives CDR1 LGHNA, CDR2 YSLEER. Germline trimming cut 2 bases from V and 7 bases from J; bases unmatched to any gene: 5. CDR3 region: CASSQQTGKQPQHF. CDR3 nucleotides: TGCGCCAGCAGCCAACAGACAGGGAAGCAGCCCCAGCATTTT.

The chain couples TRBV18 to TRBJ2-3, with 7 nucleotides matching TRBD2. V dropped 3 bases and J dropped 2; count of bases not matched to a gene: 5. Germline values: CDR1 KGHSH, CDR2 LQKENI. The CDR3 length is 15 residues. CDR3: CASSPLGTTTDTQYF. The CDR3 nucleotides are TGTGCCAGCTCACCCCTCGGGACTACCACAGATACGCAGTATTTT.

The V call is TRBV4-1, the J call TRBJ2-2, with a tentative D call TRBD1 (6 bases). V was cut by 0 bases and J by 0 bases, with 11 bases left in between. CDR3 length: 17 amino acids. Germline loops: CDR1 MGHRA, CDR2 YSYEKL. The CDR3, as DNA: TGCGCCAGCAGCCAAGATTACCAGGGGACGAACACCGGGGAGCTGTTTTTT. As protein: CASSQDYQGTNTGELFF.

This clone was seen a few times. The rearrangement joins TRBV29-1 to TRBJ1-1; weak D call: TRBD1 (6 bases). Germline V gene data show CDR1 as SQVTM and CDR2 as ANQGSEA. The V gene lost 2 bases and the J gene lost 4 bases, with 17 bases spanning the gap. The CDR3 is made up of 15 amino acids. The CDR3 loop is CSVEIVQGRATEAFF. The CDR3 DNA is TGCAGCGTTGAAATCGTGCAGGGGAGGGCCACTGAAGCTTTCTTT.

The genes are TRBV7-2 and TRBJ1-4; tentatively, D is TRBD1 (6 bases). CDR1 is SGHTA, CDR2 FQGNSA, per germline. With 5 bases removed from V and 4 bases from J, the gap between germline ends came to 17 bases. This CDR3 comprises 16 residues. This CDR3 is CASSPSLGRGNEKLFF. CDR3 sequence (DNA): TGTGCCAGCAGCCCTTCCCTCGGCAGGGGTAATGAAAAACTGTTTTTT.

The chain uses TRBV5-6 and TRBJ2-5; 12 bases align to TRBD2. The CDR3 is 16 residues long. Germline CDR1 reads SGHDT; CDR2 reads YYEEEE. V dropped 2 bases and J dropped 3; count of bases not matched to a gene: 5. CDR3 DNA sequence: TGTGCCAGCAGCTTTAGGGCTAGCGGGGGGGAAGAGACCCAGTACTTC. This sequence encodes CASSFRASGGEETQYF. Combining the CDR3 with reference TRBV5-6 and TRBJ2-5 gives the whole variable domain DAGVTQSPTHLIKTRGQQVTLRCSPKSGHDTVSWYQQALGQGPQFIFQYYEEEERQRGNFPDRFSGHQFPNYSSELNVNALLLGDSALYLCASSFRASGGEETQYFGPGTRLLVL.

This clone was seen a few times. This sample includes further DNA sequences coding for the same CDR3. This chain links TRBV29-1 with TRBJ2-6; D unresolved. Trimming removed 4 bases at V and 0 bases at J, with 4 bases between. Looked up from germline, CDR1 is SQVTM and CDR2 is ANQGSEA. The CDR3 is 13 amino acids. CDR3 DNA sequence: TGCAGCGTTGCTCTCTCTGGGGCCAACGTCCTGACTTTC. Its protein product is CSVALSGANVLTF. Full variable domain (missing parts from reference TRBV29-1 and TRBJ2-6): SAVISQKPSRDICQRGTSLTIQCQVDSQVTMMFWYRQQPGQSLTLIATANQGSEATYESGFVIDKFPISRPNLTFSTLTVSNMSPEDSSIYLCSVALSGANVLTFGAGSRLTVL.

This rearrangement joins TRBV5-1 to TRBJ1-1; D might be TRBD1 (5 bases). The CDR3 spans 15 residues. Germline CDR1 and CDR2: SGHRS and YFSETQ. Trimming cost V 0 bases and J 6 bases, with 15 bases left between them. CDR3 nucleotides: TGCGCCAGCAGCTTGGTTAACAGGATGGGCGCTGAAGCTTTCTTT. Encoded protein: CASSLVNRMGAEAFF.

About this clone: At one boundary the junction diverges from the germline segment, which might be a read error. The CDR3 reads CAGRRTGSSTGELFF. In DNA form, the CDR3 reads TGTGCCGGCAGAAGGACAGGGTCAAGCACCGGGGAGCTGTTTTTT. The gene calls are TRBV2 and TRBJ2-2; 8 nucleotides agree with TRBD1. CDR3 size: 15 residues. The germline CDR1 and CDR2 sequences are SNHLY and FYNNEI.

This chain joins TRBV4-3 and TRBJ1-6; 8 bases map to TRBD1. Germline CDR1 is LGHNA and CDR2 is YSLEER. The V and J ends lost 4 bases and 6 bases, in that order; junction bases with no gene match: 14. The CDR3 sequence is 18 residues long. This chain's CDR3 is CASSPTGDRKGINSPLHF. CDR3 in DNA: TGCGCCAGCAGCCCTACCGGGGACAGGAAAGGCATTAATTCACCCCTCCACTTT.

The chain carries TRBV18 and TRBJ2-5; D is ambiguous. Germline V gene data show CDR1 as KGHSH and CDR2 as LQKENI. Deletions cut 3 bases from V and 2 bases from J, with 10 bases between. This CDR3 comprises 14 residues. Written as DNA, the CDR3 is TGTGCCAGCTCACCGAACAGCTTACAAGAGACCCAGTACTTC. Encoded protein: CASSPNSLQETQYF.

The CDR3 is CSAASYGYTF. CDR3 nucleotides: TGCAGTGCAGCAAGCTATGGCTACACCTTC. The chain is built from TRBV20-1 and TRBJ1-2; no firm D call. Trimming pared 6 bases from V and 4 bases from J, leaving 6 bases between. The CDR3 covers 10 residues. Germline values: CDR1 DFQATT, CDR2 SNEGSKA (reference sequence).

V and J are TRBV7-2 and TRBJ1-5; TRBD1 might be the D (5 bases). With 4 bases removed from V and 3 bases from J, the gap between germline ends came to 10 bases. The CDR3 has 14 residues. Per the germline V gene, CDR1 is SGHTA and CDR2 is FQGNSA. Here the CDR3 reads CASSSRRDNQPQHF. The CDR3 bases are TGTGCCAGCAGCTCCCGCAGGGACAATCAGCCCCAGCATTTT.

This rearrangement joins TRBV27 to TRBJ1-2; 9 nucleotides match TRBD1. Germline CDR1 and CDR2: MNHEY and SMNVEV (reference sequence). The V gene end was trimmed by 0 bases and the J gene end by 7 bases; junction bases not matched to a gene: 3. CDR3 length: 14 amino acids. As DNA, the CDR3 is TGTGCCAGCAGTTTATCCCACAGGGGGCGTGGCTACACCTTC. It codes for CASSLSHRGRGYTF.

The chain couples TRBV20-1 to TRBJ1-2; the D gene is possibly TRBD1 (5 bases). Between the trimmed V and J ends, which lost 6 bases and 4 bases, there was a span of 9 bases. Germline V gene data show CDR1 as DFQATT and CDR2 as SNEGSKA (reference sequence). This CDR3 has 11 residues. The DNA for the CDR3 is TGCAGTGCCGGGACTGTCTATGGCTACACCTTC. It translates to CSAGTVYGYTF.

V usage is TRBV25-1 and J usage is TRBJ1-1, with 7 bases matching TRBD1. The CDR3 spans 15 residues. Germline V gene lookup returns CDR1 MGHDK and CDR2 SYGVNS. Trimming cost V 5 bases and J 5 bases; bases outside gene matches: 11. The CDR3 DNA is TGTGCCAGCAGTTCGGGAGGGGGCAGATATACTGAAGCTTTCTTT. The encoded protein is CASSSGGGRYTEAFF.

The chain joins TRBV7-8 to TRBJ2-5; the D gene is possibly TRBD1 (5 bases). CDR1 and CDR2 from the germline V gene are SGHVS and FQNEAQ. Trimming took off 0 bases at V and 5 bases at J, with 10 bases between the two ends. This CDR3 region has 14 residues. The CDR3: CASSLAQGWETQYF. DNA of the CDR3: TGTGCCAGCAGCTTAGCGCAGGGTTGGGAGACCCAGTACTTC.

This clone showed up just once. The chain carries TRBV28 and TRBJ1-5; a weak D match, TRBD1 (6 bases). The CDR3 spans 14 residues. CDR1 MDHEN and CDR2 SYDVKM come from the germline V gene. The V gene lost 6 bases and the J gene lost 7 bases, with 16 bases spanning the gap. The DNA for the CDR3 is TGTGCCAGCAGCCCCTCGACAGGTCGACAGCCCCAGCATTTT. This encodes CASSPSTGRQPQHF.

The table lists this clone with a few counts. This sequence joins TRBV9 and TRBJ2-1, with 10 bases matching TRBD2. The V segment lost 4 bases and the J segment 1 base; nucleotides outside the gene matches: 5. The CDR3 consists of 16 residues. Germline V gene lookup returns CDR1 SGDLS and CDR2 YYNGEE. The CDR3 coding sequence is TGTGCCAGCAGCCCGCTGGGACTAGCGTCCTACAATGAGCAGTTCTTC. This gives the protein CASSPLGLASYNEQFF.

As regards this clone: The junction departs from the called germline gene at one end, perhaps through a read error. The V call is TRBV28, the J call TRBJ2-5; 10 positions match TRBD1. Per germline, CDR1 MDHEN and CDR2 SYDVKM. The CDR3 loop spans 14 amino acids. The chain's CDR3 is CASRLGQGLMGQYF. The CDR3 DNA reads TGTGCCAGCCGTTTGGGACAGGGGCTGATGGGCCAGTACTTC.

The chain uses TRBV6-6 and TRBJ2-7, with D perhaps matching TRBD1 (6 bases). Trimming removed 2 bases at V and 3 bases at J, with 11 bases between. In germline, CDR1 is MNHNY, CDR2 SVGAGI (reference sequence). This CDR3 contains 14 residues. Here the CDR3 reads CASSYDTGIYEQYF. The CDR3 nucleotides are TGTGCCAGCAGTTACGATACAGGGATCTACGAGCAGTACTTC.